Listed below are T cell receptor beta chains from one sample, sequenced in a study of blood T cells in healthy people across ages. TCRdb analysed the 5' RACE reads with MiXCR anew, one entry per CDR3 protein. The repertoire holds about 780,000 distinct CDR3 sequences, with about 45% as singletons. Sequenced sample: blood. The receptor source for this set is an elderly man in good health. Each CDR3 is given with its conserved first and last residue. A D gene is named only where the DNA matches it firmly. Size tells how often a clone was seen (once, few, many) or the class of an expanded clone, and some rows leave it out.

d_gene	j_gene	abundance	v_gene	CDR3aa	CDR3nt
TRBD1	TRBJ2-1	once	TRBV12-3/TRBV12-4	CASSKDRPITYNEQFF	TGTGCCAGCAGCAAGGACAGGCCAATAACCTACAATGAGCAGTTCTTC
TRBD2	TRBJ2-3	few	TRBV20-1	CSAIGGETSTDTQYF	TGCAGTGCTATCGGGGGGGAAACTAGCACAGATACGCAGTATTTT
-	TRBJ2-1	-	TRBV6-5	CASSHNRDLRYNEQFF	TGTGCCAGCAGTCACAACCGGGACCTAAGATACAATGAGCAGTTCTTC
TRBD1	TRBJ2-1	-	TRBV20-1	CSAGPGTDCNEQFF	TGCAGTGCGGGCCCCGGGACAGACTGCAATGAGCAGTTCTTC
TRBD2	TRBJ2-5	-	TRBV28	CANSPSGRRGEQYF	TGTGCCAACAGTCCTAGCGGGAGGAGGGGTGAGCAGTACTTC
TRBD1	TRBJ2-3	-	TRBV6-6	CASKIRGQISTDTQYF	TGTGCCAGCAAAATCAGGGGGCAGATCAGCACAGATACGCAGTATTTT
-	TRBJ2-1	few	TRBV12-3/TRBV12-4	CASNNRLNEQFF	TGTGCCAGCAATAATAGGCTTAATGAGCAGTTCTTC
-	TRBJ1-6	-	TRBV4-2	CASSQDLGRLLDSAPHF	TGTGCCAGCAGCCAAGATCTGGGGCGGCTTCTGGATTCCGCCCCCCACTTT
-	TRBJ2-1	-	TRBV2	CASRSASQFF	TGTGCCAGCAGATCAGCTTCGCAGTTCTTC
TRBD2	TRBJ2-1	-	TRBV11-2	CASSPREEVDNEQFF	TGTGCCAGCAGCCCCCGGGAGGAAGTAGACAATGAGCAGTTCTTC
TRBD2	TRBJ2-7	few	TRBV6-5	CASSYSEGLAGVGEQYF	TGTGCCAGCAGTTACTCAGAAGGGCTAGCGGGAGTCGGCGAGCAGTACTTC
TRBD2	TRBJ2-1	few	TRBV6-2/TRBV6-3	CASTRVREASYNEQFF	TGTGCCAGCACCCGTGTGCGGGAGGCTTCCTACAATGAGCAGTTCTTC
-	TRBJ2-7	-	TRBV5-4	CASSRQDTSYEQYF	TGTGCCAGCAGCCGACAGGACACCTCCTACGAGCAGTACTTC
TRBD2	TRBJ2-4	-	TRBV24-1	CATSDRIRTSGPVSHIQYF	TGTGCCACCAGTGACCGAATAAGGACTAGCGGGCCCGTATCACACATTCAGTACTTC
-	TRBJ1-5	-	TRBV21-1	CASSKLEGGRQPQHF	TGTGCCAGCAGCAAACTCGAGGGGGGCAGGCAGCCCCAGCATTTT
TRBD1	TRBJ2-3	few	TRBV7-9	CASTIITGTGSDTQYF	TGTGCCAGCACCATAATCACCGGGACAGGGTCAGATACGCAGTATTTT
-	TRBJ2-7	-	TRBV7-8	CASSLNPLKRSYNEQYF	TGTGCCAGCAGCTTGAACCCGTTAAAGCGCTCCTACAATGAGCAGTACTTC
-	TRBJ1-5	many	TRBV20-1	CSASIGSGSNQPQHF	TGCAGTGCTAGTATTGGGTCTGGGAGCAATCAGCCCCAGCATTTT
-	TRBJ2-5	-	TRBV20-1	CSASREEAQYF	TGCAGTGCCAGTAGGGAAGAGGCCCAGTACTTC
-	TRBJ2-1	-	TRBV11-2	CASSLSGGVYNEQFF	TGTGCCAGCAGCTTATCTGGTGGGGTATACAATGAGCAGTTCTTC
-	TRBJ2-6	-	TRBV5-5	CASTSPGANVLTF	TGTGCCAGCACCTCTCCGGGCGCCAACGTCCTGACTTTC
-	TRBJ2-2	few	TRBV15	CATSSNQVQANTGELFF	TGTGCCACCAGCAGCAACCAAGTCCAGGCGAACACCGGGGAGCTGTTTTTT
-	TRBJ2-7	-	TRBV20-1	CSAHPVGTLYEQYF	TGCAGTGCCCACCCGGTGGGCACCCTCTACGAGCAGTACTTC
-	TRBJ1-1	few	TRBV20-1	CSARSPRGTMNTEAFF	TGCAGTGCTAGATCTCCTAGGGGGACCATGAACACTGAAGCTTTCTTT
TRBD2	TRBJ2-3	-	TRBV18	CASSPASGRSTDTQYF	TGTGCCAGCTCACCGGCGAGCGGGAGAAGCACAGATACGCAGTATTTT
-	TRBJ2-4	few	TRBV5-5	CASSWDGKNIQYF	TGTGCCAGCAGCTGGGACGGTAAAAACATTCAGTACTTC
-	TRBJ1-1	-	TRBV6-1	CASSESEAFF	TGTGCCAGCAGTGAATCTGAAGCTTTCTTT
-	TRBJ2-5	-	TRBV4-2	CASSQGQTHGETQYF	TGTGCCAGCAGCCAAGGCCAGACCCACGGAGAGACCCAGTACTTC
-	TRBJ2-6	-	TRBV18	CASSDPRDTLSSWANVLTF	TGTGCCAGCTCGGACCCTAGGGACACCCTGAGCTCTTGGGCCAACGTCCTGACTTTC
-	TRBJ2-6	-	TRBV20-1	CSGLLSGANVLTF	TGCAGTGGACTCCTCTCTGGGGCCAACGTCCTGACTTTC
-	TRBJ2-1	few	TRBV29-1	CSVEVRNEQFF	TGCAGCGTTGAAGTCCGCAATGAGCAGTTCTTC
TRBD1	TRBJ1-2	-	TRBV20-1	CSARIGTGTYGYTF	TGCAGTGCTAGGATCGGGACAGGGACTTATGGCTACACCTTC
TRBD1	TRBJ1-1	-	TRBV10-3	CAIRGQGAVAEAFF	TGTGCCATCAGAGGACAGGGGGCGGTGGCTGAAGCTTTCTTT
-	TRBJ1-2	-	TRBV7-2	CASSIRAGAGGYTF	TGTGCCAGCAGCATCCGGGCAGGGGCAGGCGGCTACACCTTC
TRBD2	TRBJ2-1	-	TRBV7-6	CASTPRLAGEHEQFF	TGTGCCAGCACCCCGAGACTAGCGGGAGAACATGAGCAGTTCTTC
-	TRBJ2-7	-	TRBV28	CASIRKEGFSYEQYF	TGTGCCAGCATCCGGAAAGAGGGCTTTTCCTACGAGCAGTACTTC
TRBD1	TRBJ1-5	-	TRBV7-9	CASDRGGNQPQHF	TGTGCCAGCGACAGGGGTGGCAATCAGCCCCAGCATTTT